A selection of T cell receptor beta chains follows, all from one sample in a study of blood T cell repertoires in COVID-19. TCRdb's table, derived via immunoSEQ multiplex PCR, lists solely in-frame clones and lacks some. The sample records around 320,000 clones, 90% to 95% being singletons. The source material was PBMCs or T cells enriched from blood (not recorded which). These receptors all stem from a young woman who had been exposed to COVID-19. The CDR3 runs from the conserved cysteine through the conserved F or W. A D gene is named only where the DNA matches it firmly. Clone sizes are given selectively: once, few, many, or a class where the clone is expanded.

clone size	D gene	V gene	J gene	CDR3 DNA	CDR3 protein
.	.	TRBV4-2	TRBJ1-4	TGTGCCAGCAGCCAAGAGGTCGGGGGTGAAAAACTGTTTTTT	CASSQEVGGEKLFF
.	TRBD1	TRBV7-9	TRBJ2-7	TGTGCCAGCAGCTTCACAGACAGGGAAAACGAGCAGTACTTC	CASSFTDRENEQYF
.	.	TRBV3-1/TRBV3-2	TRBJ1-1	TGTGCCAGCAGCCAAGTGGGGGGACCGAACACTGAAGCTTTCTTT	CASSQVGGPNTEAFF
.	TRBD2	TRBV4-1	TRBJ2-2	TGCGCCAGCAGCCACGCTAGCGGGAACGCGAACACCGGGGAGCTGTTTTTT	CASSHASGNANTGELFF
.	.	TRBV3-1/TRBV3-2	TRBJ1-2	TGTGCCAGCAGCTCGGGACTTCTGTGGGGCTACACCTTC	CASSSGLLWGYTF
few	.	TRBV15	TRBJ1-1	TGTGCCACCAGCAGAGCATGGATTGGCGGGAACACTGAAGCTTTCTTT	CATSRAWIGGNTEAFF
.	TRBD1	TRBV19	TRBJ2-1	TGTGCCAGTAGTATCGCTAGACAGGGCAATGAGCAGTTCTTC	CASSIARQGNEQFF
.	TRBD1	TRBV29-1	TRBJ1-3	TGCAGCGTAATCAGGGGGCCACTCTCTGGAAACACCATATATTTT	CSVIRGPLSGNTIYF
.	.	TRBV7-8	TRBJ2-3	TGTGCCAGCAGCTACTCACAGGGTTGGGGAGATACGCAGTATTTT	CASSYSQGWGDTQYF
.	.	TRBV6-5	TRBJ2-7	TGTGCCAGCAGGTTCGACAGGGACTTCTCCTACGAGCAGTACTTC	CASRFDRDFSYEQYF
.	.	TRBV5-8	TRBJ2-3	TGTGCCAGCAGCTTGGCCCGCGCGGATACGCAGTATTTT	CASSLARADTQYF
.	.	TRBV11-2	TRBJ1-6	TGTGCCAGCAGCTTAGGTTACGGGGATTATTCACCCCTCCACTTT	CASSLGYGDYSPLHF
.	.	TRBV15	TRBJ1-5	TGTGCCACCAGCAGATCAGGGAATCAGCCCCAGCATTTT	CATSRSGNQPQHF
.	.	TRBV19	TRBJ2-5	TGTGCCAGTAGTGAGGGGGGGGCGGCGGGGACCCAGTACTTC	CASSEGGAAGTQYF
.	.	TRBV7-2	TRBJ1-1	TGTGCCAGCAGCTTATCAGGGCGGACTGAAGCTTTCTTT	CASSLSGRTEAFF
.	TRBD1	TRBV5-1	TRBJ2-2	TGCGCCAGCAGCCCGACAGGGATTAGCGGGGAGCTGTTTTTT	CASSPTGISGELFF
.	TRBD1	TRBV6-5	TRBJ1-5	TGTGCCAGCAGCGGGACAGGGGCGCAGCCCCAGCATTTT	CASSGTGAQPQHF
.	TRBD1	TRBV5-1	TRBJ1-2	TGCGCCAGCAGTGGGACAGGCGGTAACTATGGCTACACCTTC	CASSGTGGNYGYTF
few	.	TRBV29-1	TRBJ2-7	TGCAGCGTTGCCACAGTCCTCGAGCAGTACTTC	CSVATVLEQYF
.	.	TRBV21-1	TRBJ2-3	TGTGCCAGCAGCAGATTACACCGGGACACCTACACAGATACGCAGTATTTT	CASSRLHRDTYTDTQYF
.	.	TRBV3-1/TRBV3-2	TRBJ2-2	TGTGCCAGCAGTCTCCTCCCCAATTCGGGCGGGGAGCTGTTTTTT	CASSLLPNSGGELFF
.	TRBD1	TRBV7-2	TRBJ2-4	TGTGCCAGCAGCTTCCAAGCCTCTGGGACAGGGCAAAACATTCAGTACTTC	CASSFQASGTGQNIQYF
.	TRBD1	TRBV29-1	TRBJ2-1	TGCAGCGTTGACAGGGGGATAGGTGAGCAGTTCTTC	CSVDRGIGEQFF
once	.	TRBV5-1	TRBJ2-2	TGCGCCAGCAGCTTCCGGACAGACACCGGGGAGCTGTTTTTT	CASSFRTDTGELFF
once	.	TRBV6-1	TRBJ1-3	TGTGCCAGCAGTGGACTAACAGGGACCTCTGGAAACACCATATATTTT	CASSGLTGTSGNTIYF
.	TRBD2	TRBV6-5	TRBJ2-5	TGTGCCAGCAGTACCGCAGCGGGGGGGACCCAGTACTTC	CASSTAAGGTQYF
.	.	TRBV6-1	TRBJ2-2	TGTGCCAGCAGTGACGGGACTGGGGCCGGGGAGCTGTTTTTT	CASSDGTGAGELFF
.	TRBD2	TRBV20-1	TRBJ2-3	TGCAGTGCTAGTGATAGACTAGCGGGGGGGCTCCCTATGCAGTATTTT	CSASDRLAGGLPMQYF
few	TRBD1	TRBV5-1	TRBJ1-6	TGCGCCAGCAGCTTAACAGGGGCGACCGATAATTCACCCCTCCACTTT	CASSLTGATDNSPLHF
.	.	TRBV5-4	TRBJ1-5	TGTGCCAGCAGCTTGGGAGCAGGGTTGAATCAGCCCCAGCATTTT	CASSLGAGLNQPQHF
.	.	TRBV3-1/TRBV3-2	TRBJ2-5	TGTGCCAGCAGCTTATGGCAGGGCCCAGAGACCCAGTACTTC	CASSLWQGPETQYF
.	.	TRBV5-4	TRBJ1-1	TGTGCCAGCAGCCCCGGACAAAAAATGAACACTGAAGCTTTCTTT	CASSPGQKMNTEAFF
.	.	TRBV18	TRBJ1-2	TGTGCCAGCTCACCAGAAAGACGGGAGGGCTACACCTTC	CASSPERREGYTF
.	TRBD1	TRBV5-1	TRBJ2-2	TGCGCCAGCAGCCTGACAGGGGTAGTCAACACCGGGGAGCTGTTTTTT	CASSLTGVVNTGELFF
.	TRBD1	TRBV20-1	TRBJ1-2	TGCAGTGCTAGTCGGGACAGGGACTCTTTCTATGGCTACACCTTC	CSASRDRDSFYGYTF
once	TRBD2	TRBV9	TRBJ2-2	TGTGCCAGCAGCGTAGGGCGGCGGGGGGGCCGGACCGGGGAGCTGTTTTTT	CASSVGRRGGRTGELFF
.	.	TRBV4-2	TRBJ2-3	TGTGCCAGCAGCCATGAACCGGGGACAACTAGCACAGATACGCAGTATTTT	CASSHEPGTTSTDTQYF
.	TRBD1	TRBV5-1	TRBJ1-2	TGCGCCAGCAGCTTGGATGAGGACAGGGGGATCTATGGCTACACCTTC	CASSLDEDRGIYGYTF
.	.	TRBV2	TRBJ1-1	TGTGCCACACAAGAATGGGAGGAACGCCCAGCTTTCTTT	CATQEWEERPAFF
.	TRBD1	TRBV7-9	TRBJ2-5	TGTGCCAGCAGCTTAACAGGGGGAGCGGGAGAGACCCAGTACTTC	CASSLTGGAGETQYF
.	TRBD1	TRBV7-6	TRBJ2-5	TGTGCCAGCAGCTTAGTGGACAGGGCCCAAGAGACCCAGTACTTC	CASSLVDRAQETQYF
.	TRBD2	TRBV5-4	TRBJ2-7	TGTGCCAGCAGCTTGACTAGCGGGGAACGACTTATCTACGAGCAGTACTTC	CASSLTSGERLIYEQYF
.	.	TRBV7-2	TRBJ2-5	TGTGCCAGCAGCCACGGACAGAAAAGGGGAGAGACCCAGTACTTC	CASSHGQKRGETQYF
.	.	TRBV18	TRBJ2-2	TGTGCCAGCTCACTGAACCAATTCACAGGGCCCGTCTTCACCGGGGAGCTGTTTTTT	CASSLNQFTGPVFTGELFF